This TCR beta chain was identified during a study of blood T cell repertoires in COVID-19. Study-wide context: The United States, Italy and Spain supplied acute and convalescent COVID-19 samples. Sources were T cells, B-cell-depleted T cells, or PBMCs; the material itself was cDNA or gDNA.

Authors' analysis steps: Amplification from reference gene primers served as the basis for estimated nucleated cell counts. Data came from immunoSEQ multiplex PCR; TCRdb stores just in-frame clones and leaves some out. The DNA gave D and trimming, while V, J and clone size come from that table. The data hold fewer than 120,000 clones, with 65% to 90% observed a single time. CDR1 is LNHDA, CDR2 SQIVND, per germline (reference sequence). V lost 3 bases, J lost 4 bases, and 16 bases lay in between. The CDR3 runs 16 residues. The chain is built from TRBV19 and TRBJ2-1; D remains ambiguous. The clonotype was recovered from a woman in her sixties or seventies with acute or convalescent COVID-19. Sequenced sample: peripheral blood. The CDR3 sequence: CASSIPSNPTYNEQFF. The CDR3 nucleotides are TGTGCCAGTAGTATTCCGTCTAATCCCACTTACAATGAGCAGTTCTTC.